This T cell receptor beta chain was captured in a study of T cell repertoires in cytomegalovirus infection. Trimming cost V 5 bases and J 2 bases, with 13 bases left between them. Germline V gene data show CDR1 as SEHNR and CDR2 as FQNEAQ (reference sequence). This CDR3 is built from 14 residues. This clonotype turned up a few times. Its target is not known. TCRdb independently ran MiXCR on the reads; one entry per CDR3 protein. The sample lists fewer than 850,000 distinct CDR3 sequences, almost 30% occurring once. The source is a human donor in good health (CMV status not recorded). Some clones in this sample may be carry-over from other donors' samples. The chain recombines TRBV7-9 with TRBJ2-7; D unclear. This specimen was cultured CD8+ T cells from PBMCs, taken from culture after CMV antigen stimulation. The CDR3 sequence is CASSPRLSAYEQYF. The CDR3, as DNA: TGTGCCAGCAGCCCTCGACTGTCCGCCTACGAGCAGTACTTC.